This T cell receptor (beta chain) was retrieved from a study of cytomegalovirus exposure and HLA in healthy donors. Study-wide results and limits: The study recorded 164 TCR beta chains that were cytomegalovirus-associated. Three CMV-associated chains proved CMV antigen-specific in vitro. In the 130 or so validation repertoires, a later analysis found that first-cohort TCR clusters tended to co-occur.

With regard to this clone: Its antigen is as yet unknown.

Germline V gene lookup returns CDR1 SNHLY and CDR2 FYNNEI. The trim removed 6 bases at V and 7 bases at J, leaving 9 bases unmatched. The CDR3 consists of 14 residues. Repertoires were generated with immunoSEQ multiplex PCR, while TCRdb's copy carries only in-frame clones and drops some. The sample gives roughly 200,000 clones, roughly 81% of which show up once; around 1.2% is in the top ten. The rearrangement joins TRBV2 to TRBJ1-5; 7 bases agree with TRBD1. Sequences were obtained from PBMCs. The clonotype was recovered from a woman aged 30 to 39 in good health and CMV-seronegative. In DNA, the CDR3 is TGTGCCAGCAGGATGACAGGGTCAAGACAGCCCCAGCATTTT. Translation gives CASRMTGSRQPQHF.